This T cell receptor beta chain was retrieved from a study of CD8 T cells in ankylosing spondylitis. Construction of TCR beta libraries was performed using quantitative 5'-RACE with molecular barcodes. TCRdb redid the calling of the 5' RACE reads with MiXCR, one entry per CDR3 protein. This sample has 200,000 to 250,000 distinct CDR3 sequences; about 10% occur once, and the top ten carry around a fifth. This clonotype came up a few times. The target antigen is unknown. General study findings and limits: A TCR beta motif of 7 or 8 highly homologous variants appeared characteristic of ankylosing spondylitis blood. Researchers reportedly found disease-linked clones significantly enriched in matched ankylosing spondylitis synovial fluid.

J was trimmed by 5 bases and V by 0 bases; bases with no gene match: 8. The CDR3 is made up of 16 amino acids. Germline CDR1 reads SGHAT; CDR2 reads FQNNGV. The V and J genes are TRBV11-2 and TRBJ2-5, with TRBD2 identical over 8 bases. The sample was blood, either unsorted or a sorted T cell fraction (not recorded which). The receptor comes from a male donor with ankylosing spondylitis or in good health (not recorded which). The CDR3 DNA reads TGTGCCAGCAGCTTAGAGCAGAATAGCGGGGTGGAGACCCAGTACTTC. Translation gives CASSLEQNSGVETQYF.